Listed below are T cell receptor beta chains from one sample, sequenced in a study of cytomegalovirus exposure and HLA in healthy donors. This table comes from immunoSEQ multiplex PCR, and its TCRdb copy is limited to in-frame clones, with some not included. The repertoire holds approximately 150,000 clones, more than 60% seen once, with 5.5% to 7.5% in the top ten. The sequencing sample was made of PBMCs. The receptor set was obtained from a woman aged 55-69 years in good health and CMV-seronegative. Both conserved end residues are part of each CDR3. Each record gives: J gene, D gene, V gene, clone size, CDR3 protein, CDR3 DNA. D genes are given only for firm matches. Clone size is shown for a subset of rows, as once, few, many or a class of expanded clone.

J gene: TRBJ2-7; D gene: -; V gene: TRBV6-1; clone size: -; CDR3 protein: CASSEGGYEQYF; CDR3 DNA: TGTGCCAGCAGTGAGGGCGGGTACGAGCAGTACTTC
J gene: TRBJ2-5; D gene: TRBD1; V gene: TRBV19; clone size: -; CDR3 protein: CASSPGDRGQETQYF; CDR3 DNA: TGTGCCAGTAGTCCCGGAGACAGGGGCCAAGAGACCCAGTACTTC
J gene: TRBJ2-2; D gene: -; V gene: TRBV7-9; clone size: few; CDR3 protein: CSSSLALDWAGELFF; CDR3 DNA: TGTTCCAGCAGCTTAGCCTTGGACTGGGCCGGGGAGCTGTTTTTT
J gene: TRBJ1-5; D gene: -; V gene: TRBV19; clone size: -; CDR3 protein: CASRLGSAGPQPQHF; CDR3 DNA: TGTGCCAGTAGGTTGGGTAGTGCAGGGCCTCAGCCCCAGCATTTT
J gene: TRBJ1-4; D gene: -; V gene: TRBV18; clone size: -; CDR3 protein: CASSQGTGTYEKLFF; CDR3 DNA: TGTGCCAGCTCACAGGGTACAGGGACCTATGAAAAACTGTTTTTT
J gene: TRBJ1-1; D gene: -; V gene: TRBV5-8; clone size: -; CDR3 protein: CASSLGRNTEAFF; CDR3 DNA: TGTGCCAGCAGCTTGGGTAGGAACACTGAAGCTTTCTTT
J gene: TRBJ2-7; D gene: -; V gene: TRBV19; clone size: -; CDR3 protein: CASSPGHPYEQYF; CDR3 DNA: TGTGCCAGTAGTCCGGGACACCCCTACGAGCAGTACTTC
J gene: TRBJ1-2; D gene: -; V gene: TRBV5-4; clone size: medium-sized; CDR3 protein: CASSLSGGRGGYTF; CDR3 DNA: TGTGCCAGCAGCCTCAGCGGGGGGCGCGGTGGCTACACCTTC
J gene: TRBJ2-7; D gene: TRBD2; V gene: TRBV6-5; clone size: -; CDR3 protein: CASSELAEYF; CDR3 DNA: TGTGCCAGCAGTGAACTAGCGGAGTACTTC
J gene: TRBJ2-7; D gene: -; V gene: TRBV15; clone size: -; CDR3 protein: CATSARGGGYYEQYF; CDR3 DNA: TGTGCCACCAGCGCGCGGGGCGGAGGGTACTACGAGCAGTACTTC
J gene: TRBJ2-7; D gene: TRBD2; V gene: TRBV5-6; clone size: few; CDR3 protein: CASSAGLAGRTYEQYF; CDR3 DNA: TGTGCCAGCAGCGCGGGACTAGCGGGACGTACCTACGAGCAGTACTTC
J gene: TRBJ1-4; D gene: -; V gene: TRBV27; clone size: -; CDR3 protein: CASRLVPATNEKLFF; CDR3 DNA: TGTGCCAGCAGACTGGTGCCTGCAACTAATGAAAAACTGTTTTTT
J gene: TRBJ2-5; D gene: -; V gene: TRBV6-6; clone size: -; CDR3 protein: CASGNRDTNLQETQYF; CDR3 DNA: TGTGCCAGCGGGAACCGGGACACCAACCTTCAAGAGACCCAGTACTTC
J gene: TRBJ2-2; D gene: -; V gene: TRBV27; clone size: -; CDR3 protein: CASSFSTGAAYTGELFF; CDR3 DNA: TGTGCCAGCAGTTTCTCCACTGGGGCGGCGTACACCGGGGAGCTGTTTTTT
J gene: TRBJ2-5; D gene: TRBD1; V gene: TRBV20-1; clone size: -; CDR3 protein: CSEGAGETQYF; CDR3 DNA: TGCAGCGAGGGGGCTGGAGAGACCCAGTACTTC
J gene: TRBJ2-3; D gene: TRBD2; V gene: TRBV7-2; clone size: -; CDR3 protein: CASSFDPSSGGNTQYF; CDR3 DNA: TGTGCCAGCAGCTTCGATCCATCTAGCGGGGGGAATACGCAGTATTTT
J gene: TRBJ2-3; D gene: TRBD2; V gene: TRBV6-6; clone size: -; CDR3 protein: CASRPSGISTDTQYF; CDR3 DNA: TGTGCCAGCAGACCTAGCGGGATAAGCACAGATACGCAGTATTTT
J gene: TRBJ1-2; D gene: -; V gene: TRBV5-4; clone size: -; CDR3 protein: CASISLGTDYGYTF; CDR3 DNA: TGTGCCAGCATCTCGCTCGGTACCGACTATGGCTACACCTTC
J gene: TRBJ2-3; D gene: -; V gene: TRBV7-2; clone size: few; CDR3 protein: CASSAKGHRTDTQYF; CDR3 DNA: TGTGCCAGCAGCGCCAAGGGACATCGCACAGATACGCAGTATTTT
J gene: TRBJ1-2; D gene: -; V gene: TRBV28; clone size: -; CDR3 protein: CASSLTPNYGYTF; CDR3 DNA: TGTGCCAGCAGTTTGACACCAAACTATGGCTACACCTTC
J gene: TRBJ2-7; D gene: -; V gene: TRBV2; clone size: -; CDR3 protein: CASSEQNYYEQYF; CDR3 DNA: TGTGCCAGCAGTGAACAGAACTACTACGAGCAGTACTTC
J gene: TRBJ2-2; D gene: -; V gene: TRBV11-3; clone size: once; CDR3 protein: CASSFSSGETGELFF; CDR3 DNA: TGTGCCAGCAGCTTTAGTTCGGGAGAAACCGGGGAGCTGTTTTTT
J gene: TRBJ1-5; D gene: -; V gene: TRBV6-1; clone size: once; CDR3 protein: CASSEQGMGSNQPQHF; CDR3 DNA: TGTGCCAGCAGTGAACAGGGAATGGGTAGCAATCAGCCCCAGCATTTT
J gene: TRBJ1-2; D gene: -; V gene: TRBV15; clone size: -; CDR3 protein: CATSRDLAANYGYTF; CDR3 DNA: TGTGCCACCAGCAGAGATCTTGCAGCTAACTATGGCTACACCTTC
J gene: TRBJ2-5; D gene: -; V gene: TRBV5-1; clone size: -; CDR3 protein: CASSSDGGVAETQYF; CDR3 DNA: TGCGCCAGCAGCTCCGACGGAGGGGTAGCAGAGACCCAGTACTTC
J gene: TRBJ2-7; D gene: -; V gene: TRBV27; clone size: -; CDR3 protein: CASSGVVAGKQYF; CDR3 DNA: TGTGCCAGCAGCGGGGTGGTGGCGGGGAAGCAGTACTTC
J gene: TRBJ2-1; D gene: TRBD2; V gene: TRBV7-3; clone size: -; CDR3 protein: CASSPLPSSGRIFTYNEQFF; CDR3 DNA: TGTGCCAGCAGCCCACTGCCGAGTAGCGGGAGGATCTTTACGTACAATGAGCAGTTCTTC
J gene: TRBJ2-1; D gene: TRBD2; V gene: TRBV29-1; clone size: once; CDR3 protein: CSVASGLIGEQFF; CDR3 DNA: TGCAGCGTTGCTAGCGGGCTCATCGGTGAGCAGTTCTTC
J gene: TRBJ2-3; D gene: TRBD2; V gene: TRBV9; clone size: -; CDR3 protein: CASSVAGGGSDTQYF; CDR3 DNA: TGTGCCAGCAGCGTAGCGGGGGGAGGGTCCGATACGCAGTATTTT
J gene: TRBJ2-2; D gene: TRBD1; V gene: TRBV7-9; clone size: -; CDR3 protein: CASSSSGGNTGELFF; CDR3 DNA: TGTGCCAGCAGCTCCTCAGGGGGAAACACCGGGGAGCTGTTTTTT
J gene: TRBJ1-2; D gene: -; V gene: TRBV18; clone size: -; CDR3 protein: CASSSDRSYGYTF; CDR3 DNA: TGTGCCAGCTCGTCCGACAGATCCTATGGCTACACCTTC
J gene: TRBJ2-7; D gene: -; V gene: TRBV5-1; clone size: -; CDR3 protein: CASSLLGDYEQYF; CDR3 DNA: TGCGCCAGCAGCTTGCTCGGGGACTACGAGCAGTACTTC
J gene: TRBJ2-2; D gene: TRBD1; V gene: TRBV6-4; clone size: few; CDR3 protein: CASSRDRNTGELFF; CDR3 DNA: TGTGCCAGTAGCCGGGACAGAAACACCGGGGAGCTGTTTTTT
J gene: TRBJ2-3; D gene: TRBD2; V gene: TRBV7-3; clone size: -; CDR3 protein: CASSPNEVTSGPDTQYF; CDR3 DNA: TGTGCCAGCAGTCCCAATGAGGTGACTAGCGGACCCGATACGCAGTATTTT
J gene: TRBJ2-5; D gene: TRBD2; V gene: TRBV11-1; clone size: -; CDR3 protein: CASSSISGGTQETQYF; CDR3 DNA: TGTGCCAGCAGCTCCATTAGCGGGGGAACCCAAGAGACCCAGTACTTC
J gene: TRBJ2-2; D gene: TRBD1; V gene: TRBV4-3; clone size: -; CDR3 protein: CASSQAGTGLGAGGLFF; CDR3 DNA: TGCGCCAGCAGCCAAGCCGGGACAGGGTTGGGGGCCGGGGGGCTGTTTTTT